One and the same sample provided the 5 T cell receptor beta chains below, sequenced in a study of blood T cell repertoires in COVID-19. This table comes from immunoSEQ multiplex PCR, and its TCRdb copy is limited to in-frame clones, with some not included. The repertoire holds fewer than 200,000 clones, with under 90% as singletons. The specimen sequenced was PBMCs or T cells enriched from blood (not recorded which). The source of these receptors is a man aged 45-65 years who had recovered from COVID-19.

The rearrangement links TRBV10-3 to TRBJ2-1; 9 bases match TRBD2. The CDR3 spans 15 residues. V was pared by 2 bases and J by 9 bases, with 8 bases of the junction left unmatched. Germline V gene sequence: CDR1 ENHRY, CDR2 SYGVKD. CDR3 nucleotides: TGTGCCATCAGTGAGCCCGGCGGGGGGGCGGTTGAGCAGTTCTTC. Its protein product is CAISEPGGGAVEQFF.

This chain links TRBV7-6 with TRBJ2-3, with D perhaps matching TRBD2 (5 bases). Trimming stripped 1 base from V and 2 bases from J, with 10 bases between. CDR1 and CDR2 (germline): SGHVS, FNYEAQ. The CDR3 covers 15 residues. The CDR3 nucleotides are TGTGCCAGCAGCTTAGTGGAGGAGGTCACAGATACGCAGTATTTT. Protein sequence: CASSLVEEVTDTQYF.

V usage is TRBV6-5 and J usage is TRBJ2-6, with D unresolved. V was clipped by 8 bases and J by 2 bases, with 10 bases between them. Germline lookup yields CDR1 MNHEY and CDR2 SVGAGI. This CDR3 comprises 14 residues. The CDR3 sequence: CASLSLAGANVLTF. The CDR3 region has the DNA TGTGCCAGCTTGAGCCTAGCTGGGGCCAACGTCCTGACTTTC.

The CDR3 spells CASSQDGGAWEYF. The CDR3 coding sequence is TGTGCCAGCAGCCAAGATGGGGGGGCTTGGGAGTACTTC. V and J are TRBV3-1 (or the pseudogene TRBV3-2) and TRBJ2-7, with D perhaps TRBD2 (7 bases). The germline V and J ends were trimmed by 0 bases and 11 bases, with 14 bases remaining between them. The CDR3 contains 13 residues. The germline CDR1 and CDR2 sequences are LGHDT and YNNKEL (reference sequence).

The chain recombines TRBV5-1 with TRBJ1-1; D is possibly TRBD1 (6 bases). The V end lost 0 bases, the J end lost 0 bases, and 12 bases lay between the germline ends. Looked up from germline, CDR1 is SGHRS and CDR2 is YFSETQ. The length of the CDR3 is 16 residues. This CDR3 is CASSLGPGVMNTEAFF. The DNA of the CDR3 is TGCGCCAGCAGCTTGGGGCCAGGGGTTATGAACACTGAAGCTTTCTTT.